This entry features one T cell receptor (beta chain) sequence. These data originate in a study of blood T cell repertoires in COVID-19. Background on the study: Samples representing acute and convalescent COVID-19 were sourced from the United States, Italy and Spain. Nucleic acid was either cDNA or gDNA, and it came from T cells, B-cell-depleted T cells, or PBMCs.

Germline V gene data show CDR1 as DFQATT and CDR2 as SNEGSKA (reference sequence). V was cut by 3 bases and J by 0 bases, with 11 bases left in between. The length of the CDR3 is 14 residues. Original processing notes: Reference gene primer amplification in the assay estimated nucleated cell counts. Using immunoSEQ multiplex PCR, the repertoire was profiled, and TCRdb retains in-frame clones only, with some absent. V and J calls and clone size come straight from that table; D and trimming were deduced from the DNA. Of a few hundred thousand clones in the sample, 70% to 90% were seen once. The J gene is TRBJ1-1, the V gene TRBV20-1; D not resolved. This receptor was taken from a woman aged 25 to 39 with COVID-19, enrolled during active disease. What was sequenced was peripheral blood. In DNA form, the CDR3 reads TGCAGTGCTAGTGCGCAGGCCCTGAACACTGAAGCTTTCTTT. It is translated as CSASAQALNTEAFF.